This T cell receptor beta chain is from a study of spatial heterogeneity in lung cancer. Overall study context: Combinations of a unique TCR and a UMI were tallied in raw reads, and on average each appeared more than ten times.

Time point in this sample: blood at routine non-recurrence follow-up after resection. TCRs were sequenced from unsorted whole RNA of tumor, nontumor lung or PBMC. TCRdb independently ran MiXCR on the 5' RACE reads; one entry per CDR3 protein. The sample has around 110,000 distinct CDR3 sequences, 9% to 15% seen once. The sample was PBMCs, taken at follow-up. This TCR derives from a male donor with early-stage non-small cell lung cancer.

The CDR3 nucleotides read TGTGCCAGCAGCCAAACGACTTACTACAATGAGCAGTTCTTC. This gives the protein CASSQTTYYNEQFF. V is TRBV3-1 and J is TRBJ2-1; unclear D gene. V was shortened by 2 bases and J by 3 bases, with 8 bases between the two germline ends. This CDR3 region has 14 residues. Germline lookup yields CDR1 LGHDT and CDR2 YNNKEL (reference sequence).